This passage covers 9 T cell receptor beta chains from one sample sequenced in a study of shared clonotypes between healthy human individuals. TCRdb's copy holds only in-frame clones and misses some; the assay was immunoSEQ multiplex PCR. The repertoire holds some 2,000,000 clones, with 90% to 97% as singletons. Sequencing input: naive CD4+ T cells sorted from blood. Subset in this sample: CD45RA+ positively selected. The receptors originated from a man in his late teens or twenties in good health.

This clone was detected a few times. The chain joins TRBV30 to TRBJ1-1; a weak D match, TRBD1 (5 bases). This CDR3 contains 13 residues. V was pared by 0 bases and J by 6 bases, with 11 bases between. In germline, CDR1 is GTSNPN, CDR2 SVGIG (reference sequence). The CDR3 sequence: CAWSVQSGSEAFF. CDR3 DNA sequence: TGTGCCTGGAGTGTACAGTCAGGGTCTGAAGCTTTCTTT.

Concerning this clone itself: The sample holds other DNA sequences that translate to the same CDR3. The chain combines TRBV6-5 with TRBJ1-2; a possible D gene is TRBD1 (5 bases). The CDR3 has 13 amino acids. Trimming removed 0 bases from V and 7 bases from J, with 9 bases in between. Germline V gene lookup returns CDR1 MNHEY and CDR2 SVGAGI. This CDR3 reads CASSYSTGGGYTF. The CDR3, as DNA: TGTGCCAGCAGTTACTCGACTGGGGGTGGCTACACCTTC.

A word on this clone: Germline and junction disagree at one end, which may indicate a read error. In nucleotides, the CDR3 is TGTGCTAGCAGCTTGCAGGCGGGAGAAAAACTGTTTTTT. Its protein product is CASSLQAGEKLFF. The chain employs TRBV7-7 and TRBJ1-4, with D unresolved. Germline CDR1 SSHAT, CDR2 FNYEAQ (reference sequence). The length of the CDR3 is 13 residues.

The chain carries TRBV6-5 and TRBJ1-2; 10 bases fit TRBD1. Germline CDR1 and CDR2: MNHEY and SVGAGI. V shed 5 bases, J shed 8 bases, and the junction held 8 bases outside the gene matches. This CDR3 region has 14 residues. CDR3 region: CASSPHGTGEGYTF. As DNA, the CDR3 is TGTGCCAGCAGTCCCCACGGGACAGGGGAAGGCTACACCTTC.

The chain couples TRBV5-6 to TRBJ1-1; 7 nucleotides align to TRBD1. CDR3 length equals 15 residues. Trimming took 4 bases from V and 3 from J; bases not matched to a gene: 9. Germline CDR1 is SGHDT and CDR2 is YYEEEE. CDR3 protein: CASSLRTGQYTEAFF. The DNA of the CDR3 is TGTGCCAGCAGCCTACGGACAGGTCAATACACTGAAGCTTTCTTT.

V is TRBV4-1 and J is TRBJ1-1; no definite D call. CDR1 is MGHRA and CDR2 is YSYEKL in the germline V gene. Trimming left V 1 base short and J 0 bases short, with 9 bases between. The CDR3 sequence is 15 residues long. For the CDR3, the DNA is TGCGCCAGCAGCCAAGGGAGAGTGCTGAACACTGAAGCTTTCTTT. Encoded protein: CASSQGRVLNTEAFF.

The gene calls are TRBV29-1 and TRBJ2-1; 11 bases are a match to TRBD2. This CDR3 has 15 amino acids. Trimming cost V 4 bases and J 7 bases; bases outside gene matches: 9. CDR1 and CDR2 (germline): SQVTM, ANQGSEA. The CDR3 DNA follows: TGCAGCGTTGCACGAAAACTAGCGGGAGAAAATGAGCAGTTCTTC. Protein sequence: CSVARKLAGENEQFF.

The V and J genes are TRBV21-1 and TRBJ2-3; the table calls TRBD2, which could not be checked here. TRBV21-1 is deemed a pseudogene. The CDR3 contains 16 residues. CDR3 in amino acids: CASSKTSGTYTDTQYF. The CDR3 DNA follows: TGTGCCAGCAGCAAGACTAGCGGGACCTACACAGATACGCAGTATTTT.

This rearrangement joins TRBV5-4 to TRBJ2-1, with 9 bases lining up with TRBD2. The CDR3 contains 15 residues. Unmatched junction bases numbered 2, after V lost 2 bases and J lost 2 bases. Germline assignment: CDR1 SGHNT and CDR2 YYREEE (reference sequence). The CDR3 loop reads CASSFSGSTYNEQFF. In nucleotides, the CDR3 is TGTGCCAGCAGCTTTAGCGGGAGTACCTACAATGAGCAGTTCTTC.